Listed here is a single T cell receptor beta chain. The data stem from a study of blood T cell repertoires in COVID-19. Study as a whole: Sample material is recorded as cDNA or gDNA derived from T cells, B-cell-depleted T cells, or PBMCs.

Study members were between roughly 18 and 100 years old and lived in 24 US regions. Between the trimmed V and J ends, which lost 7 bases and 8 bases, there was a span of 14 bases. The CDR3 contains 11 residues. Germline assignment: CDR1 SQVTM and CDR2 ANQGSEA. Only in-frame clones appear in the TCRdb table, and some are missing; sequencing was by immunoSEQ multiplex PCR. Counted here are 130,000 to 150,000 clones, 85% occurring once; the ten biggest clones make up roughly 6.4%. The J gene is TRBJ1-2, the V gene TRBV29-1; D remains unclear. Specimen: PBMCs or T cells enriched from blood (not recorded which). The clonotype was recovered from a woman in her thirties or forties who had recovered from COVID-19. CDR3 sequence reads: CSEVRGIGYTF. The CDR3 DNA follows: TGCAGCGAGGTACGGGGTATCGGCTACACCTTC.